These 7 T cell receptor beta chains were sequenced from one sample in a study of shared clonotypes between healthy human individuals. Sequencing was performed with immunoSEQ multiplex PCR; in TCRdb, only in-frame clones are kept and a portion is missing. The sample comprises 2,500,000 or so clones, 80% to 95% of which are singletons, and 0.35% to 0.45% rests with the top ten. Sequenced input: naive CD4+ T cells from PBMCs. Subset defined: CD45RA+ positively selected. Receptor source: a man aged 18 to 29 in good health. Some clones in this sample may be carry-over from other donors' samples.

The rearrangement joins TRBV2 to TRBJ2-2; perhaps TRBD2 as D (6 bases). Germline CDR1 is SNHLY and CDR2 is FYNNEI. V was shortened by 7 bases and J by 3 bases, with 12 bases between the two germline ends. This CDR3 contains 14 residues. CDR3 region: CASTGTFYTGELFF. The CDR3 bases are TGTGCCAGCACCGGGACTTTTTACACCGGGGAGCTGTTTTTT.

As for this clone: The same CDR3 also results from other DNA sequences found in this sample. This chain joins TRBV9 and TRBJ2-1, with D possibly matching TRBD2 (6 bases). This CDR3 comprises 14 residues. Germline V gives CDR1 SGDLS, CDR2 YYNGEE. V dropped 2 bases and J dropped 3 bases, with 9 bases sitting between them. CDR3 DNA sequence: TGTGCCAGCAGCGTTCTTAGCGGCTACAATGAGCAGTTCTTC. Its protein is CASSVLSGYNEQFF.

This chain joins TRBV6-1 and TRBJ2-7; D remains unclear. CDR3 length: 13 residues. Per the germline V gene, CDR1 is MNHNS and CDR2 is SASEGT. The V end was cut by 0 bases, the J end by 4 bases, with 7 bases between. Here the CDR3 reads CASSEANGYEQYF. CDR3 DNA sequence: TGTGCCAGCAGTGAAGCGAACGGGTACGAGCAGTACTTC.

The genes are TRBV10-3 and TRBJ2-2, with TRBD2 matching over 16 bases. The CDR3 loop spans 18 amino acids. V was pared by 3 bases and J by 9 bases, with 10 bases of the junction left unmatched. Germline loops: CDR1 ENHRY, CDR2 SYGVKD. CDR3 region: CAISDPTGTSGGAWELFF. The DNA for the CDR3 is TGTGCCATCAGTGACCCCACCGGGACTAGCGGGGGGGCTTGGGAGCTGTTTTTT.

This rearrangement joins TRBV5-1 to TRBJ1-5, with a possible D match to TRBD1 (5 bases). Per the germline V gene, CDR1 is SGHRS and CDR2 is YFSETQ. Trimming removed 4 bases from V and 3 bases from J, with 11 bases in between. The CDR3 is 14 amino acids. The CDR3 nucleotides are TGCGCCAGCAGCCCTGAGGGGTACAATCAGCCCCAGCATTTT. It encodes CASSPEGYNQPQHF.

This chain joins TRBV5-6 and TRBJ1-2; 8 nucleotides match TRBD1. After removal of 4 bases from V and 4 bases from J, the junction contained 6 bases not matched to a gene. CDR1 is SGHDT, CDR2 YYEEEE, per germline. The CDR3 is 14 residues long. CDR3 amino acids: CASSQDRDPYGYTF. CDR3 coding DNA: TGTGCCAGCAGCCAGGACAGGGACCCCTATGGCTACACCTTC.

The chain combines TRBV5-1 with TRBJ2-7; TRBD1 is a possible D gene (5 bases). The CDR3 is made up of 13 amino acids. V shed 4 bases and J shed 4 bases, with 12 bases lying between them. Germline lookup yields CDR1 SGHRS and CDR2 YFSETQ. In nucleotides, the CDR3 is TGCGCCAGCAGCGGGTCAGGGAAATACGAGCAGTACTTC. Residues: CASSGSGKYEQYF.